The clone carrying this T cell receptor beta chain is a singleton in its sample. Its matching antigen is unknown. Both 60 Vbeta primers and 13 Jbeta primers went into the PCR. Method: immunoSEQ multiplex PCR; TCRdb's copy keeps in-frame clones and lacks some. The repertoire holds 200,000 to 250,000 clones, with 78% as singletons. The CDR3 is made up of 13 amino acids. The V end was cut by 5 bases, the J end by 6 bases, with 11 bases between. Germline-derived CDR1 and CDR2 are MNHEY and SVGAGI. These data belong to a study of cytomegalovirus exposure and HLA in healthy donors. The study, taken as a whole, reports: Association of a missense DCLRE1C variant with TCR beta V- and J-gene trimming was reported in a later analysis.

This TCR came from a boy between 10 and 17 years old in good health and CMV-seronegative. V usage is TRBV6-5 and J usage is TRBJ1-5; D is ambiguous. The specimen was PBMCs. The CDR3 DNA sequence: TGTGCCAGCAGTCGACCGGGAGGTCAGCCCCAGCATTTT. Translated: CASSRPGGQPQHF.